Sequencing of this T cell receptor beta chain was carried out in a study of human T cells and chemical hapten exposure. TCRdb processed the RACE reads anew with MiXCR; each CDR3 protein has one entry. The repertoire holds about 120,000 distinct CDR3 sequences, with around an eighth as singletons. Regarding time point: patch test 1, 2 weeks after DPC sensitization. Treatment in this sample: therapeutic diphenylcyclopropenone sensitization with weekly scalp DPC. The CDR3 has 15 residues. The V end lost 3 bases, the J end lost 2 bases, and 10 bases lay between the germline ends. Germline loops: CDR1 SNHLY, CDR2 FYNNEI.

The source material was whole blood, sampled in connection with sensitization to the hapten diphenylcyclopropenone (DPC). This clonotype originated in a woman aged 45-60 years with alopecia areata. Some clones in this sample may be carry-over from other donors' samples. This chain joins TRBV2 and TRBJ2-2; either TRBD1 or TRBD2 may supply D (6 bases each). This CDR3 reads CASSDGGLNTGELFF. For the CDR3, the DNA is TGTGCCAGCAGTGATGGGGGGCTAAACACCGGGGAGCTGTTTTTT.